The sample holds a few counts of the clone carrying this T cell receptor (beta chain). Its antigen is as yet unknown. This sample is part of a study of beta chain features in type 1 diabetes. V lost 4 bases, J lost 3 bases, and 16 bases lay in between. Germline V gene lookup returns CDR1 SGHDN and CDR2 FVKESK. The CDR3 runs 15 residues. Points from the study as a whole: Type 1 diabetes patients had moderately but significantly shorter TCRB CDR3s in all four CD4+ subsets.

Reverse transcription of all isolated RNA meant that expressed TCRB transcripts were sequenced. Produced via immunoSEQ multiplex PCR; TCRdb's table is partial and in-frame only. The sample has around 690,000 clones, around 12% seen once; the top ten hold more than 0.095%. The clonotype originates from a man aged 30 to 45 with type 1 diabetes. This chain joins TRBV14 and TRBJ2-7; D gene uncertain. Sequenced input: naive CD4+ T cells from blood. CDR3 loop: CASSLLSNHGYEQYF. CDR3 DNA: TGTGCCAGCAGCCTACTCTCAAATCATGGCTACGAGCAGTACTTC. Using reference TRBV14 and TRBJ2-7 for the parts outside the CDR3, the full variable domain is EAGVTQFPSHSVIEKGQTVTLRCDPISGHDNLYWYRRVMGKEIKFLLHFVKESKQDESGMPNNRFLAERTGGTYSTLKVQPAELEDSGVYFCASSLLSNHGYEQYFGPGTRLTVT.